A selection of T cell receptor beta chains follows, all from one sample in a study of blood T cell repertoires in COVID-19. Assay: immunoSEQ multiplex PCR; the TCRdb copy retains only in-frame clones and omits some. Among 50,000 to 65,000 clones listed, approximately 85% were seen once. Specimen: peripheral blood. The receptors were gathered from a human donor in a cohort sampled during active COVID-19. CDR3s include the opening cysteine and the closing phenylalanine or tryptophan. The order of the fields is clone size, V gene, D gene, J gene, CDR3 protein, CDR3 DNA. A D gene is named only where the DNA matches it firmly. Rows may omit the clone size; those that give it use once, few, many or a size class.

abundance: NA; v_gene: TRBV7-8; d_gene: NA; j_gene: TRBJ2-7; CDR3aa: CASSLTPTGTYEQYF; CDR3nt: TGTGCCAGCAGCTTAACCCCAACAGGAACCTACGAGCAGTACTTC
abundance: NA; v_gene: TRBV19; d_gene: TRBD1; j_gene: TRBJ1-2; CDR3aa: CASSIVGTGFFGYTF; CDR3nt: TGTGCCAGTAGTATAGTAGGGACAGGGTTTTTCGGCTACACCTTC
abundance: NA; v_gene: TRBV2; d_gene: TRBD1; j_gene: TRBJ1-1; CDR3aa: CASRPRGLGNTEAFF; CDR3nt: TGTGCCAGCAGACCAAGGGGGCTCGGAAACACTGAAGCTTTCTTT
abundance: few; v_gene: TRBV2; d_gene: TRBD1; j_gene: TRBJ1-2; CDR3aa: CARRWETGNGYTF; CDR3nt: TGTGCCAGACGATGGGAGACAGGGAATGGCTACACCTTC
abundance: NA; v_gene: TRBV5-1; d_gene: NA; j_gene: TRBJ1-5; CDR3aa: CASSQQGDTNQPQHF; CDR3nt: TGCGCCAGCAGCCAACAAGGGGACACCAATCAGCCCCAGCATTTT
abundance: once; v_gene: TRBV5-5; d_gene: NA; j_gene: TRBJ2-5; CDR3aa: CASSFLVGTVQETQYF; CDR3nt: TGTGCCAGCAGCTTCCTCGTAGGGACTGTCCAAGAGACCCAGTACTTC
abundance: NA; v_gene: TRBV4-1; d_gene: NA; j_gene: TRBJ2-1; CDR3aa: CASSRGVIQGYNEQFF; CDR3nt: TGCGCCAGCAGCAGAGGCGTAATACAGGGTTACAATGAGCAGTTCTTC
abundance: NA; v_gene: TRBV30; d_gene: TRBD1; j_gene: TRBJ2-7; CDR3aa: CARSVGTGGYEQYF; CDR3nt: TGTGCCCGGTCGGTCGGGACAGGGGGTTACGAGCAGTACTTC
abundance: NA; v_gene: TRBV7-3; d_gene: NA; j_gene: TRBJ1-1; CDR3aa: CASSSSRETEAFF; CDR3nt: TGTGCCAGCAGCTCATCCAGGGAAACTGAAGCTTTCTTT
abundance: NA; v_gene: TRBV28; d_gene: TRBD1; j_gene: TRBJ2-7; CDR3aa: CASSLYTRDRLYEQYF; CDR3nt: TGTGCCAGCAGTTTATATACCCGGGACAGATTATACGAGCAGTACTTC
abundance: NA; v_gene: TRBV11-2; d_gene: TRBD1; j_gene: TRBJ1-1; CDR3aa: CASSLRGQGPLEAFF; CDR3nt: TGTGCCAGCAGCTTAAGGGGACAGGGACCGCTTGAAGCTTTCTTT
abundance: NA; v_gene: TRBV19; d_gene: TRBD2; j_gene: TRBJ2-3; CDR3aa: CASSIGYGRPDTQYF; CDR3nt: TGTGCCAGTAGTATAGGGTACGGGAGGCCAGATACGCAGTATTTT
abundance: NA; v_gene: TRBV11-2; d_gene: NA; j_gene: TRBJ1-1; CDR3aa: CASNPRGGEGAFF; CDR3nt: TGTGCCAGCAACCCCCGTGGGGGGGAAGGAGCTTTCTTT
abundance: once; v_gene: TRBV24-1; d_gene: NA; j_gene: TRBJ2-7; CDR3aa: CATSDSLGLYEQYF; CDR3nt: TGTGCCACCAGTGACTCTTTGGGCCTCTACGAGCAGTACTTC
abundance: NA; v_gene: TRBV24-1; d_gene: TRBD1; j_gene: TRBJ2-4; CDR3aa: CATSTGTAQNIQYF; CDR3nt: TGTGCCACCAGTACGGGGACAGCCCAAAACATTCAGTACTTC
abundance: NA; v_gene: TRBV20-1; d_gene: NA; j_gene: TRBJ1-6; CDR3aa: CSASIRGDNISPLHF; CDR3nt: TGCAGTGCTAGTATCCGTGGGGACAACATTTCACCCCTCCACTTT
abundance: NA; v_gene: TRBV6-5; d_gene: NA; j_gene: TRBJ1-2; CDR3aa: CASSYGRGPNYGYTF; CDR3nt: TGTGCCAGCAGTTATGGTAGGGGTCCTAACTATGGCTACACCTTC
abundance: NA; v_gene: TRBV11-3; d_gene: TRBD1; j_gene: TRBJ1-1; CDR3aa: CASSSQGSPEAFF; CDR3nt: TGTGCCAGCAGCTCACAGGGGTCCCCTGAAGCTTTCTTT
abundance: NA; v_gene: TRBV6-1; d_gene: NA; j_gene: TRBJ1-5; CDR3aa: CASSEDPWTPEGSNQPQHF; CDR3nt: TGTGCCAGCAGTGAAGACCCCTGGACACCGGAGGGGAGCAATCAGCCCCAGCATTTT
abundance: NA; v_gene: TRBV6-1; d_gene: TRBD2; j_gene: TRBJ2-3; CDR3aa: CASSDFSGSPDTQYF; CDR3nt: TGTGCCAGCAGTGATTTTAGCGGGAGTCCAGATACGCAGTATTTT
abundance: NA; v_gene: TRBV5-1; d_gene: TRBD2; j_gene: TRBJ2-3; CDR3aa: CASSPGTSGADTQYF; CDR3nt: TGCGCCAGCAGCCCCGGGACTAGTGGGGCAGATACGCAGTATTTT
abundance: medium-sized; v_gene: TRBV6-4; d_gene: TRBD2; j_gene: TRBJ2-1; CDR3aa: CASSEGGGTRGDEQFF; CDR3nt: TGTGCCAGCAGTGAGGGCGGGGGGACGAGAGGGGATGAGCAGTTCTTC
abundance: NA; v_gene: TRBV6-1; d_gene: TRBD1; j_gene: TRBJ1-5; CDR3aa: CASSDPTGALRSNQPQHF; CDR3nt: TGTGCCAGCAGTGACCCGACAGGGGCCCTTAGAAGCAATCAGCCCCAGCATTTT
abundance: once; v_gene: TRBV5-1; d_gene: NA; j_gene: TRBJ2-1; CDR3aa: CASDYSGPRPPEQFF; CDR3nt: TGCGCCAGCGACTACTCCGGGCCCAGGCCTCCTGAGCAGTTCTTC
abundance: NA; v_gene: TRBV11-2; d_gene: TRBD2; j_gene: TRBJ2-7; CDR3aa: CASSLLGLTGRGFGDEQYF; CDR3nt: TGTGCCAGCAGCTTACTCGGACTAACGGGGAGGGGTTTCGGGGACGAGCAGTACTTC
abundance: NA; v_gene: TRBV5-1; d_gene: TRBD2; j_gene: TRBJ2-1; CDR3aa: CASSFADPGTSGYNEQFF; CDR3nt: TGCGCCAGCAGCTTCGCAGACCCCGGGACTAGCGGGTACAATGAGCAGTTCTTC
abundance: NA; v_gene: TRBV6-6; d_gene: NA; j_gene: TRBJ1-3; CDR3aa: CASTGQPSSGNTIYF; CDR3nt: TGTGCTTCTACAGGACAGCCGAGCTCTGGAAACACCATATATTTT
abundance: NA; v_gene: TRBV24-1; d_gene: NA; j_gene: TRBJ2-2; CDR3aa: CATSDGTSNTGELFF; CDR3nt: TGTGCCACCAGTGATGGGACATCGAACACCGGGGAGCTGTTTTTT
abundance: NA; v_gene: TRBV7-7; d_gene: NA; j_gene: TRBJ2-2; CDR3aa: CASSLINTGELFF; CDR3nt: TGTGCCAGCAGCTTAATAAACACCGGGGAGCTGTTTTTT
abundance: NA; v_gene: TRBV7-6; d_gene: TRBD2; j_gene: TRBJ2-1; CDR3aa: CASSLVGGRPYNEQFF; CDR3nt: TGTGCCAGCAGCTTAGTGGGCGGGAGGCCTTACAATGAGCAGTTCTTC
abundance: NA; v_gene: TRBV27; d_gene: TRBD2; j_gene: TRBJ2-1; CDR3aa: CASSTLTSGGGYNEQFF; CDR3nt: TGTGCCAGCAGTACCCTGACTAGCGGGGGGGGCTACAATGAGCAGTTCTTC
abundance: NA; v_gene: TRBV7-2; d_gene: TRBD1; j_gene: TRBJ1-3; CDR3aa: CASSSQGARGNTIYF; CDR3nt: TGTGCCAGCAGCTCGCAGGGGGCGCGTGGAAACACCATATATTTT
abundance: NA; v_gene: TRBV6-5; d_gene: NA; j_gene: TRBJ2-7; CDR3aa: CASSYSSRTYEQYF; CDR3nt: TGTGCCAGCAGTTACTCATCCAGGACCTACGAGCAGTACTTC
abundance: NA; v_gene: TRBV28; d_gene: TRBD1; j_gene: TRBJ1-1; CDR3aa: CASSLPDRGYSEAFF; CDR3nt: TGTGCCAGCAGTTTACCCGACAGGGGCTATTCCGAAGCTTTCTTT
abundance: once; v_gene: TRBV6-5; d_gene: NA; j_gene: TRBJ2-3; CDR3aa: CASSTGRDSTDTQYF; CDR3nt: TGTGCCAGCAGCACAGGGAGAGATAGCACAGATACGCAGTATTTT
abundance: once; v_gene: TRBV19; d_gene: NA; j_gene: TRBJ1-2; CDR3aa: CASSTQGDYGYTF; CDR3nt: TGTGCCAGTAGTACCCAGGGTGACTATGGCTACACCTTC
abundance: NA; v_gene: TRBV12-5; d_gene: NA; j_gene: TRBJ1-1; CDR3aa: CASASKGGAQRTEAFF; CDR3nt: TGTGCTAGTGCCTCAAAGGGGGGGGCTCAGCGGACTGAAGCTTTCTTT
abundance: once; v_gene: TRBV18; d_gene: NA; j_gene: TRBJ2-2; CDR3aa: CASSPRRENTGELFF; CDR3nt: TGTGCCAGCTCACCACGGAGGGAGAACACCGGGGAGCTGTTTTTT
abundance: NA; v_gene: TRBV30; d_gene: TRBD2; j_gene: TRBJ2-7; CDR3aa: CAREGQLAGAIHF; CDR3nt: TGTGCCCGAGAGGGGCAACTAGCGGGAGCTATTCACTTC
abundance: few; v_gene: TRBV30; d_gene: TRBD1; j_gene: TRBJ1-2; CDR3aa: CAWSRDRGSPNGYTF; CDR3nt: TGTGCCTGGAGTCGGGACAGGGGGTCTCCGAATGGCTACACCTTC
abundance: NA; v_gene: TRBV3-1/TRBV3-2; d_gene: NA; j_gene: TRBJ2-1; CDR3aa: CASSSTRRKFF; CDR3nt: TGTGCCAGCAGCTCGACTAGAAGGAAGTTCTTC
abundance: NA; v_gene: TRBV5-5; d_gene: NA; j_gene: TRBJ1-1; CDR3aa: CASSYNSGGDAFF; CDR3nt: TGTGCCAGCAGCTACAATAGTGGGGGGGACGCTTTCTTT
abundance: NA; v_gene: TRBV5-1; d_gene: NA; j_gene: TRBJ2-7; CDR3aa: CASSEARTATYEQYF; CDR3nt: TGCGCCAGCAGCGAGGCGAGGACAGCAACCTACGAGCAGTACTTC
abundance: NA; v_gene: TRBV5-1; d_gene: TRBD1; j_gene: TRBJ1-2; CDR3aa: CASSYDRGHGYTF; CDR3nt: TGCGCCAGCAGCTACGACAGGGGTCATGGCTACACCTTC
abundance: NA; v_gene: TRBV27; d_gene: TRBD1; j_gene: TRBJ1-5; CDR3aa: CASSLSMTGDQPQHF; CDR3nt: TGTGCCAGCAGTTTATCGATGACAGGGGACCAGCCCCAGCATTTT
abundance: NA; v_gene: TRBV19; d_gene: NA; j_gene: TRBJ2-7; CDR3aa: CASSQDILKEQYF; CDR3nt: TGTGCCAGTAGCCAGGACATCCTTAAGGAGCAGTACTTC
abundance: NA; v_gene: TRBV5-1; d_gene: NA; j_gene: TRBJ2-2; CDR3aa: CASRQSGTNTGELFF; CDR3nt: TGCGCCAGCAGACAGTCGGGGACGAACACCGGGGAGCTGTTTTTT
abundance: NA; v_gene: TRBV7-2; d_gene: NA; j_gene: TRBJ2-3; CDR3aa: CASSLLETDTQYF; CDR3nt: TGTGCCAGCAGCTTACTCGAGACAGATACGCAGTATTTT
abundance: once; v_gene: TRBV5-1; d_gene: NA; j_gene: TRBJ2-7; CDR3aa: CASSVDSYEQYF; CDR3nt: TGCGCCAGCAGTGTTGACAGCTACGAGCAGTACTTC
abundance: NA; v_gene: TRBV5-1; d_gene: NA; j_gene: TRBJ1-1; CDR3aa: CASSPDRPNTEAFF; CDR3nt: TGCGCCAGCAGCCCGGACAGACCGAACACTGAAGCTTTCTTT